This record looks at one T cell receptor beta chain sequence and its context. Antigen unknown. The same CDR3 can be traced to other DNA sequences in this sample. The entry originates in a study of OX40 agonist ivuxolimab in advanced cancers. About the study: The dose of intravenous ivuxolimab that patients received every 2 weeks ranged from 0.01 to 10 mg/kg. Two cutaneous melanoma patients and one hepatocellular carcinoma patient, three in all, had partial responses. General study findings and limits: Mean expanded clone counts were higher in CD8+ than CD4+ T cells.

Any history of autoimmune disease or systemic immunosuppression disqualified patients. Here immunoSEQ multiplex PCR was the method, and the copy in TCRdb shows in-frame clones only, minus some. The table has more than 80,000 clones, roughly nine tenths seen once. Here the sequenced sample was CD4+ or CD8+ T cells sorted from blood, taken in a trial of the OX40 agonist ivuxolimab. This receptor was taken from an adult with an advanced solid tumor such as melanoma, head and neck, liver or kidney cancer.

The CDR3 reads CASSYGEGNQPQHF. CDR3 in DNA: TGTGCCAGCAGTTACGGAGAGGGGAATCAGCCCCAGCATTTT. The chain uses TRBV6-5 and TRBJ1-5; D is possibly TRBD1 (5 bases). V gave up 2 bases and J gave up 4 bases, with 9 bases separating them. CDR3 length: 14 amino acids. From germline, CDR1 is MNHEY and CDR2 SVGAGI.